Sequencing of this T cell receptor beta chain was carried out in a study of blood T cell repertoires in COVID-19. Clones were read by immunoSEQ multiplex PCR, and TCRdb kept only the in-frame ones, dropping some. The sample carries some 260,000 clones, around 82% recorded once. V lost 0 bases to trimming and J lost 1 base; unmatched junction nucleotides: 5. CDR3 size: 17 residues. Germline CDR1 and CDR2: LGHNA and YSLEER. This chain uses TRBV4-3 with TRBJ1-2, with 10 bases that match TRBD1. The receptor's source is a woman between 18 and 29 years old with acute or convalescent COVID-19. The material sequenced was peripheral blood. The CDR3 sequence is CASSQELGQGINYGYTF. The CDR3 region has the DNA TGCGCCAGCAGCCAAGAATTGGGACAGGGGATTAACTATGGCTACACCTTC.